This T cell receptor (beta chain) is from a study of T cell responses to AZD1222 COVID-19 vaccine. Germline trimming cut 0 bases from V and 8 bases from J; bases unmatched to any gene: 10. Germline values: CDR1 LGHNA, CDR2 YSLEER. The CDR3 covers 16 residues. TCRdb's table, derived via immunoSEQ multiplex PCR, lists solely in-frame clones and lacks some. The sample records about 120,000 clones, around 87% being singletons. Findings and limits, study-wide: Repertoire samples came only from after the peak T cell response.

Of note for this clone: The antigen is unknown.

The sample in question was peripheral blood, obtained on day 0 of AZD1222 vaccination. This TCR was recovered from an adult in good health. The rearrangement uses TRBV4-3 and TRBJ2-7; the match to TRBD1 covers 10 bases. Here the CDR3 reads CASSQEATGGSWKQYF. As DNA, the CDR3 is TGCGCCAGCAGCCAAGAGGCGACAGGGGGCTCCTGGAAGCAGTACTTC.